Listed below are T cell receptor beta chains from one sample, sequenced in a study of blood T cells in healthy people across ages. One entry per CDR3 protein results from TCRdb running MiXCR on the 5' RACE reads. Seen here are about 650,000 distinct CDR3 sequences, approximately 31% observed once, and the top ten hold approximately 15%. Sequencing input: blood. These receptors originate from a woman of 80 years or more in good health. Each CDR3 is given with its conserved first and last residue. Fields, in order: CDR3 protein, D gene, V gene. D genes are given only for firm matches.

CDR3 protein: CSARKTEQETQYF; D gene: NA; V gene: TRBV20-1
CDR3 protein: CASSLAEARKLFF; D gene: NA; V gene: TRBV7-9
CDR3 protein: CASSLGDRNTEAFF; D gene: NA; V gene: TRBV7-9
CDR3 protein: CASSSDPPEDRTNEKLFF; D gene: NA; V gene: TRBV27
CDR3 protein: CASSETRAGLLSGELFF; D gene: NA; V gene: TRBV2
CDR3 protein: CGAPGQGATNEKLFF; D gene: TRBD1; V gene: TRBV20-1
CDR3 protein: CASRNGLDLGNEQFF; D gene: NA; V gene: TRBV6-6
CDR3 protein: CASSLAGSRGYTF; D gene: NA; V gene: TRBV7-2
CDR3 protein: CASSLSRVSTQYF; D gene: NA; V gene: TRBV5-1
CDR3 protein: CASSVGLAGVRTDTQYF; D gene: TRBD2; V gene: TRBV9
CDR3 protein: CSAGADNEQFF; D gene: NA; V gene: TRBV29-1
CDR3 protein: CSASPTEYSNQPQHF; D gene: NA; V gene: TRBV20-1
CDR3 protein: CASSLLQGAVTGELFF; D gene: TRBD1; V gene: TRBV5-1
CDR3 protein: CASSPRGQGDYNEQFF; D gene: TRBD1; V gene: TRBV9
CDR3 protein: CASSFWAARNEQYF; D gene: NA; V gene: TRBV5-1
CDR3 protein: CASSAAGGGQPQHF; D gene: TRBD1; V gene: TRBV5-5
CDR3 protein: CAGSFGTGSNQPQHF; D gene: NA; V gene: TRBV9
CDR3 protein: CSARDGATRTDTQYF; D gene: NA; V gene: TRBV20-1
CDR3 protein: CASEGLLYTGELFF; D gene: NA; V gene: TRBV6-1
CDR3 protein: CASRRDTEAFF; D gene: NA; V gene: TRBV12-3/TRBV12-4
CDR3 protein: CASSSLSEKLFF; D gene: NA; V gene: TRBV11-2
CDR3 protein: CASSRGGETDTQYF; D gene: NA; V gene: TRBV13
CDR3 protein: CASRRLTGTSTDTQYF; D gene: NA; V gene: TRBV6-1
CDR3 protein: CASSQVPIDGSANVLTF; D gene: NA; V gene: TRBV4-1
CDR3 protein: CASSSGAINYGYTF; D gene: NA; V gene: TRBV12-3/TRBV12-4